This T cell receptor beta chain was sequenced in a study of blood T cells in healthy people across ages. The wider study: About one barcoded TCR beta cDNA was captured per two T cells.

Through a sample-barcoded 5' primer and a J-beta primer mix, a second PCR was run for 7 to 11 cycles. From the 5' RACE reads, TCRdb called clonotypes with MiXCR, one entry per CDR3 protein. The table shows roughly 1,300,000 distinct CDR3 sequences, with roughly 59% occurring only once. This CDR3 spans 16 amino acids. After removal of 4 bases from V and 1 base from J, the junction contained 7 bases not matched to a gene. CDR1 and CDR2 from the germline V gene are LGHNA and YNFKEQ. The V call is TRBV4-2, the J call TRBJ2-7; TRBD2 agrees at 10 bases. Sequencing was done on a sample of blood. The clonotype comes from a man in his late teens or twenties in good health. CDR3 in DNA: TGTGCCAGCAGCCTGTCAACTAGCGGGAAGTCCTACGAGCAGTACTTC. The encoded protein is CASSLSTSGKSYEQYF.